This TCR beta chain emerged from a study of identifying expanded T cells in peripheral blood. Remarks on this clone: What it recognizes is unknown.

The CDR3 spans 13 residues. CDR1 and CDR2 from the germline V gene are GTSNPN and SVGIG (reference sequence). The V and J ends lost 8 bases and 4 bases respectively, with 17 bases between them. The method was immunoSEQ multiplex PCR; TCRdb's version includes in-frame clones alone and lacks a portion of them. The sample has under 70,000 clones; 70% to 90% are singletons. Collection occurred without any documented infections or immune events in donors. The study's findings and limits: Over two and four weeks, about 16 and 20 clones changed, versus roughly 1.2 between replicates.

Material: blood. The TCR originated in a person aged 18 to 75 in good health. The J gene is TRBJ1-1, the V gene TRBV30; a possible D gene is TRBD1 (6 bases). CDR3 nucleotides: TGTGCCCGCCGGGACAATTCTATCACTGAAGCTTTCTTT. Amino acid sequence: CARRDNSITEAFF.